A selection of T cell receptor beta chains follows, all from one sample in a study of control samples from healthy donors and cancer patients. Method: immunoSEQ multiplex PCR; TCRdb's copy keeps in-frame clones and lacks some. The table records around 97,000 clones, roughly 91% of them present only once. Sequenced: PBMCs. These receptors were collected from a man in his 60s with lung cancer. Each CDR3 is given with its conserved first and last residue. D genes are given only for firm matches. Some rows mark clone size as missing; the rest say once, few, many or name a class of expanded clone.

J: TRBJ2-2; V: TRBV7-2; D: TRBD2; size: -; CDR3: CASSLLGLAVAGELFF; DNA: TGTGCCAGCAGCTTACTGGGACTAGCGGTAGCCGGGGAGCTGTTTTTT
J: TRBJ1-1; V: TRBV18; D: TRBD1; size: -; CDR3: CASSRLDRDTEAFF; DNA: TGTGCCAGCTCCCGACTGGACAGGGACACTGAAGCTTTCTTT
J: TRBJ2-7; V: TRBV5-1; D: -; size: -; CDR3: CASSVSGTLSYEQYF; DNA: TGCGCCAGCAGCGTTTCCGGGACACTCTCCTACGAGCAGTACTTC
J: TRBJ1-3; V: TRBV7-9; D: -; size: -; CDR3: CASSLVRGFGSNTIYF; DNA: TGTGCCAGCAGCTTAGTTCGGGGGTTTGGCTCAAACACCATATATTTT
J: TRBJ1-2; V: TRBV6-5; D: TRBD1; size: -; CDR3: CASSYGTGRYGYTF; DNA: TGTGCCAGCAGTTACGGGACAGGGCGGTATGGCTACACCTTC
J: TRBJ1-2; V: TRBV5-1; D: -; size: -; CDR3: CASSLASDVAGYTF; DNA: TGCGCCAGCAGCTTGGCCTCCGACGTGGCCGGCTACACCTTC
J: TRBJ2-5; V: TRBV6-5; D: TRBD1; size: -; CDR3: CASSYSTGRETQYF; DNA: TGTGCCAGCAGTTACTCGACAGGGCGAGAGACCCAGTACTTC
J: TRBJ1-2; V: TRBV11-2; D: -; size: once; CDR3: CASSPGSGGYNYGYTF; DNA: TGTGCCAGCAGCCCAGGTTCGGGCGGATATAACTATGGCTACACCTTC
J: TRBJ2-2; V: TRBV7-8; D: -; size: -; CDR3: CASNVGQFSGELFF; DNA: TGTGCCAGCAACGTGGGGCAGTTCTCCGGGGAGCTGTTTTTT
J: TRBJ1-1; V: TRBV19; D: TRBD1; size: -; CDR3: CASSWDGQGLEAFF; DNA: TGTGCCAGTAGTTGGGACGGACAGGGGCTAGAAGCTTTCTTT
J: TRBJ2-3; V: TRBV5-1; D: -; size: few; CDR3: CASSLGGLQGVADTQYF; DNA: TGCGCCAGCAGCTTGGGGGGGCTTCAGGGCGTCGCAGATACGCAGTATTTT
J: TRBJ2-5; V: TRBV9; D: -; size: -; CDR3: CASVREGGSQETQYF; DNA: TGTGCCAGCGTCCGAGAGGGGGGATCCCAAGAGACCCAGTACTTC
J: TRBJ2-1; V: TRBV7-3; D: TRBD1; size: -; CDR3: CASSIRDSNFNNEQFF; DNA: TGTGCCAGCAGCATCCGGGACAGCAATTTTAACAATGAGCAGTTCTTC
J: TRBJ2-3; V: TRBV5-1; D: -; size: -; CDR3: CASSVGAVSHLSDTQYF; DNA: TGCGCCAGCAGCGTTGGCGCGGTGAGCCATTTGTCAGATACGCAGTATTTT
J: TRBJ2-1; V: TRBV7-3; D: -; size: -; CDR3: CASSARGSDYNEQFF; DNA: TGTGCCAGCAGCGCCCGAGGGTCTGACTACAATGAGCAGTTCTTC
J: TRBJ1-1; V: TRBV18; D: TRBD1; size: -; CDR3: CASSSRLGTGFSMNTEAFF; DNA: TGTGCCAGCTCATCGAGACTAGGGACAGGGTTTAGCATGAACACTGAAGCTTTCTTT
J: TRBJ2-2; V: TRBV10-3; D: -; size: once; CDR3: CAISENGPVTGGELFF; DNA: TGTGCCATCAGTGAGAACGGCCCCGTTACGGGGGGGGAGCTGTTTTTT
J: TRBJ1-6; V: TRBV4-1; D: -; size: few; CDR3: CASNQPGSSYNSPLHF; DNA: TGCGCCAGCAACCAACCAGGGAGCTCCTATAATTCACCCCTCCACTTT
J: TRBJ1-5; V: TRBV7-8; D: TRBD1; size: -; CDR3: CASSLAGQLNQPQHF; DNA: TGTGCCAGCAGCTTAGCGGGACAGCTCAATCAGCCCCAGCATTTT
J: TRBJ2-3; V: TRBV7-9; D: -; size: -; CDR3: CASGSSVDTQYF; DNA: TGTGCCAGCGGATCTTCGGTGGATACGCAGTATTTT
J: TRBJ1-6; V: TRBV27; D: TRBD1; size: -; CDR3: CASTTILRGGWDNSPLHF; DNA: TGTGCCAGCACCACGATACTGAGAGGGGGCTGGGATAATTCACCCCTCCACTTT
J: TRBJ1-6; V: TRBV15; D: -; size: -; CDR3: CATSSAGGPNSPLHF; DNA: TGTGCCACCAGCAGTGCGGGGGGACCTAATTCACCCCTCCACTTT
J: TRBJ2-2; V: TRBV29-1; D: TRBD1; size: -; CDR3: CSVAGTDTGELFF; DNA: TGCAGCGTTGCCGGGACAGACACCGGGGAGCTGTTTTTT
J: TRBJ2-5; V: TRBV5-1; D: -; size: -; CDR3: CASSLRPDQETQYF; DNA: TGCGCCAGCAGCTTACGACCAGACCAAGAGACCCAGTACTTC
J: TRBJ2-3; V: TRBV5-4; D: -; size: -; CDR3: CASSFEGSTDTQYF; DNA: TGTGCCAGCAGCTTTGAGGGGAGCACAGATACGCAGTATTTT
J: TRBJ1-5; V: TRBV6-6; D: TRBD1; size: -; CDR3: CASSYSDREQPQHF; DNA: TGTGCCAGCAGTTACTCGGACAGGGAACAGCCCCAGCATTTT
J: TRBJ2-3; V: TRBV5-1; D: -; size: -; CDR3: CASSLAQTTDTQYF; DNA: TGCGCCAGCAGCTTGGCCCAAACTACAGATACGCAGTATTTT
J: TRBJ1-1; V: TRBV29-1; D: -; size: once; CDR3: CSVVPGDTEAFF; DNA: TGCAGCGTTGTCCCCGGGGACACTGAAGCTTTCTTT
J: TRBJ1-1; V: TRBV2; D: -; size: few; CDR3: CASKSSPGTEAFF; DNA: TGTGCCAGCAAGTCATCCCCGGGCACTGAAGCTTTCTTT
J: TRBJ2-3; V: TRBV6-6; D: TRBD2; size: -; CDR3: CASSADELAGRGTQYF; DNA: TGTGCCAGCAGTGCCGACGAACTAGCGGGCCGGGGGACGCAGTATTTT
J: TRBJ2-5; V: TRBV7-9; D: -; size: -; CDR3: CASSLPSGQTPRETQYF; DNA: TGTGCCAGCAGCTTACCGAGCGGGCAGACGCCACGAGAGACCCAGTACTTC
J: TRBJ2-5; V: TRBV4-1; D: TRBD2; size: -; CDR3: CASSMDPIAGKETQYF; DNA: TGCGCCTCTTCCATGGATCCAATAGCGGGGAAAGAGACCCAGTACTTC
J: TRBJ2-5; V: TRBV7-8; D: -; size: -; CDR3: CASSSPGLAMSAETQYF; DNA: TGTGCCAGCAGCTCGCCTGGGTTGGCTATGAGCGCGGAGACCCAGTACTTC
J: TRBJ2-5; V: TRBV2; D: -; size: -; CDR3: CATDVQGGRETQYF; DNA: TGTGCCACCGACGTACAGGGTGGGCGAGAGACCCAGTACTTC
J: TRBJ2-1; V: TRBV5-1; D: TRBD1; size: -; CDR3: CASATGGTYNEQFF; DNA: TGCGCCAGCGCAACAGGGGGCACCTACAATGAGCAGTTCTTC
J: TRBJ1-5; V: TRBV5-6; D: -; size: few; CDR3: CASSSGVSNQPQHF; DNA: TGTGCCAGCAGTTCCGGGGTTAGCAATCAGCCCCAGCATTTT
J: TRBJ2-1; V: TRBV5-1; D: TRBD2; size: -; CDR3: CASSGGLDGGEQFF; DNA: TGCGCCAGCAGCGGGGGACTAGATGGTGGTGAGCAGTTCTTC
J: TRBJ1-1; V: TRBV7-8; D: TRBD1; size: few; CDR3: CASSLGQGMNTEAFF; DNA: TGTGCCAGCAGCTTAGGACAGGGGATGAACACTGAAGCTTTCTTT
J: TRBJ1-3; V: TRBV9; D: -; size: -; CDR3: CASSGDSGSGNTIYF; DNA: TGTGCCAGCAGCGGGGACTCGGGCTCTGGAAACACCATATATTTT
J: TRBJ2-2; V: TRBV9; D: -; size: once; CDR3: CASSVAASPGTANTGELFF; DNA: TGTGCCAGCAGCGTAGCTGCCTCTCCCGGGACGGCGAACACCGGGGAGCTGTTTTTT
J: TRBJ1-2; V: TRBV7-2; D: TRBD1; size: -; CDR3: CASSPPYTTGGSGYTF; DNA: TGTGCCAGCAGCCCCCCCTACACAACAGGGGGCTCTGGCTACACCTTC
J: TRBJ2-3; V: TRBV23-1; D: -; size: -; CDR3: CASSQSMGQLWATDTQYF; DNA: TGCGCCAGCAGTCAATCGATGGGGCAGCTATGGGCCACAGATACGCAGTATTTT
J: TRBJ1-2; V: TRBV7-2; D: TRBD1; size: -; CDR3: CASSLDRGGGYTF; DNA: TGTGCCAGCAGCTTAGACAGGGGCGGAGGCTACACCTTC
J: TRBJ1-3; V: TRBV13; D: -; size: -; CDR3: CASRRGSSGNTIYF; DNA: TGTGCCAGCAGGCGAGGTAGCTCTGGAAACACCATATATTTT
J: TRBJ2-3; V: TRBV20-1; D: TRBD1; size: -; CDR3: CSASVGQGFTDTQYF; DNA: TGCAGTGCGAGTGTCGGACAGGGGTTCACAGATACGCAGTATTTT
J: TRBJ2-2; V: TRBV6-4; D: -; size: -; CDR3: CASSAQVSRKQELFF; DNA: TGTGCCAGCAGTGCACAGGTGTCGAGAAAACAGGAGCTGTTTTTT
J: TRBJ1-1; V: TRBV27; D: -; size: many; CDR3: CASSFEIRGAVTEAFF; DNA: TGTGCCAGCAGTTTCGAGATCAGGGGCGCGGTCACTGAAGCTTTCTTT